This TCR beta chain appears in the sequencing data of a study of blood T cell repertoires in COVID-19. The wider study: Collection of acute and convalescent COVID-19 samples took place in the United States, Italy and Spain.

Libraries were prepared by immunoSEQ multiplex PCR; TCRdb keeps only in-frame clonotypes and omits some of them. This sample has approximately 400,000 clones, with roughly nine tenths found just once. Sequenced: peripheral blood. The clonotype originates from a man aged 35 to 55 with acute or convalescent COVID-19.

The CDR3 here is CASSTGTGPYGYTF. CDR3 in DNA: TGTGCCAGCAGTACCGGGACAGGGCCCTATGGCTACACCTTC. The J gene is TRBJ1-2, the V gene TRBV28, with 9 nucleotides matching TRBD1. Unmatched junction bases numbered 5, after V lost 5 bases and J lost 4 bases. Germline loops: CDR1 MDHEN, CDR2 SYDVKM. The CDR3 runs 14 residues.